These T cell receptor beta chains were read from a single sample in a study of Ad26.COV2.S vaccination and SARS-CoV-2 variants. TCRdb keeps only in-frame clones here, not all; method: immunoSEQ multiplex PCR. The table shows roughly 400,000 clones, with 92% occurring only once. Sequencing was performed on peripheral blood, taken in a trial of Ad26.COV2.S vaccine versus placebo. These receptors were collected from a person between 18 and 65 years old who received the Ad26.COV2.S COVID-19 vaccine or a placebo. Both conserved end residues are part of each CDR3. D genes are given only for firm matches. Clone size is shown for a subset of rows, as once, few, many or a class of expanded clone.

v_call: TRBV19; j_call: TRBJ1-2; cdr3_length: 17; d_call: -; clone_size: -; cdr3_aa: CASRSPNYFRGDYGYTF; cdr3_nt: TGTGCCAGTAGATCACCCAACTACTTCAGGGGAGACTATGGCTACACCTTC
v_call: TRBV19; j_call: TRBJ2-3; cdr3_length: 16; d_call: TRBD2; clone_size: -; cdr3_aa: CASSIGTSGDPDTQYF; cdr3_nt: TGTGCCAGTAGTATAGGGACTAGCGGGGATCCAGATACGCAGTATTTT
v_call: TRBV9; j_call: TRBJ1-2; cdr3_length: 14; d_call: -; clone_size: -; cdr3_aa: CASSASYTDNGYTF; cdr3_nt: TGTGCCAGCAGCGCTAGTTACACGGATAATGGCTACACCTTC
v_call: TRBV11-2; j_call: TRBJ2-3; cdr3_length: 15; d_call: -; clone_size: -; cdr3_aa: CASSQYREGTDTQYF; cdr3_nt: TGTGCCAGCAGCCAATACAGGGAGGGCACAGATACGCAGTATTTT
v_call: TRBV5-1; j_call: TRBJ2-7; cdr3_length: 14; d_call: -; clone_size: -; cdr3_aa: CASSLTGTTYEQYF; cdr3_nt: TGCGCCAGCAGCTTAACAGGGACCACCTACGAGCAGTACTTC
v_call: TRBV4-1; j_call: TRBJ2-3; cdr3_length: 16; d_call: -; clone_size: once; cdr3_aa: CASSQVALPFTDTQYF; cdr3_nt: TGCGCCAGCAGCCAAGTCGCCTTACCCTTCACAGATACGCAGTATTTT
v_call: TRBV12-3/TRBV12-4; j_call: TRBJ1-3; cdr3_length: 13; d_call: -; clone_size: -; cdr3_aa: CASRESSGNTIYF; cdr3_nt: TGTGCCAGCCGGGAGAGCTCTGGAAACACCATATATTTT
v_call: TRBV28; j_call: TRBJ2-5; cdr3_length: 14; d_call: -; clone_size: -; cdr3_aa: CASSLNTDQETQYF; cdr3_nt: TGTGCCAGCAGTTTGAACACAGACCAAGAGACCCAGTACTTC
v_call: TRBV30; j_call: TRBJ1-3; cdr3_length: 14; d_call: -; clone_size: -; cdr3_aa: CAWSKGGSGNTIYF; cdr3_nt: TGTGCCTGGAGTAAAGGGGGCTCTGGAAACACCATATATTTT
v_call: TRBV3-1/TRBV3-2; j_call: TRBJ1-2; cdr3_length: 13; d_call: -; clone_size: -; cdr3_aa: CASSPDRTYGYTF; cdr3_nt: TGTGCCAGCAGCCCCGACAGGACCTATGGCTACACCTTC
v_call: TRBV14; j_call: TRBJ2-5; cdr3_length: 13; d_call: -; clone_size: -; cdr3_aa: CASSQALQETQYF; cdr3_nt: TGTGCCAGCAGCCAAGCGCTCCAAGAGACCCAGTACTTC
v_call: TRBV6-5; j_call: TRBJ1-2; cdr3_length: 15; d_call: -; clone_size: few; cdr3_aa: CASSYSQGGANGYTF; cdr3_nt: TGTGCCAGCAGTTACTCGCAGGGAGGGGCGAATGGCTACACCTTC
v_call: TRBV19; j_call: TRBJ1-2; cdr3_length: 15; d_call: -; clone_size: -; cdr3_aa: CASSILVGSYYGYTF; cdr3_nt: TGTGCCAGTAGTATATTGGTGGGGTCCTACTATGGCTACACCTTC
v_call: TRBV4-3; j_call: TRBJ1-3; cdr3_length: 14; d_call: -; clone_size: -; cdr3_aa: CASSQDRGGNTIYF; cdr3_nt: TGCGCCAGCAGCCAAGACCGGGGGGGAAACACCATATATTTT
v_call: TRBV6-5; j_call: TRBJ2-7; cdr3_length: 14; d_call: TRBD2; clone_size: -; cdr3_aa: CASSPRGGTYEQYF; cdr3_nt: TGTGCCAGCAGTCCCCGGGGGGGGACTTACGAGCAGTACTTC
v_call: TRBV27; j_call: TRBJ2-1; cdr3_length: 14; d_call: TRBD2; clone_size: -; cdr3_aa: CASSVTSSYNEQFF; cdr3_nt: TGTGCCAGCAGTGTGACTAGCAGCTACAATGAGCAGTTCTTC
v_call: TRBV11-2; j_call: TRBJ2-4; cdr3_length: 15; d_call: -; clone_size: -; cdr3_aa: CASSLVALAKNIQYF; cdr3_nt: TGTGCCAGCAGCTTAGTTGCCCTAGCCAAAAACATTCAGTACTTC
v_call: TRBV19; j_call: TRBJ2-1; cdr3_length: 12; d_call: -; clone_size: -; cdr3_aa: CASSKRRNEQFF; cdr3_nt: TGTGCCAGTAGTAAAAGGAGAAATGAGCAGTTCTTC
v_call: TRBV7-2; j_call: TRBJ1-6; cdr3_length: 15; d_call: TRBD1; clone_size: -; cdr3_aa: CASSLAGQGATPLHF; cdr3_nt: TGTGCCAGCAGCTTAGCCGGACAGGGGGCGACACCCCTCCACTTT